The 20 T cell receptor beta chains reported below all come from one sample, sequenced in a study of CD8 T cells in Susac syndrome. Reverse transcription of 0.5 to 1 ug RNA was carried out with random hexamers. MiXCR was run by TCRdb on the immunoSEQ multiplex PCR reads, yielding one entry per CDR3 protein. Seen here are about 190,000 distinct CDR3 sequences, over 85% observed once, and the top ten hold approximately 0.098%. Specimen: CD4+ T cells from PBMCs. Receptors originate from a human donor in good health.

In this sample, this clonotype turned up a few times. V gene TRBV3-1 combines with J gene TRBJ2-3, with TRBD1 matching over 11 bases. This CDR3 spans 15 amino acids. With V trimmed by 5 bases and J by 3 bases, 4 bases remained unmatched. CDR1 and CDR2 from the germline V gene are LGHDT and YNNKEL (reference sequence). CDR3 residues: CASSLGQGATDTQYF. CDR3 bases: TGTGCCAGCAGCTTAGGACAGGGGGCAACAGATACGCAGTATTTT.

V is TRBV12-3 or TRBV12-4 and J is TRBJ2-3, with 13 bases aligning to TRBD2. With V trimmed by 6 bases and J by 6 bases, 6 bases remained unmatched. The CDR3 has 15 residues. As DNA, the CDR3 is TGTGCCAGCAGCCGGACTAGCGGGGGATGGGATACGCAGTATTTT. Amino acid sequence: CASSRTSGGWDTQYF.

This chain connects TRBV13 to TRBJ1-1; 8 bases are shared with TRBD1. There are 14 residues in the CDR3. Germline CDR1 reads PRHDT; CDR2 reads FYEKMQ (reference sequence). Trimming removed 5 bases from V and 4 bases from J; junction bases left unmatched: 6. The CDR3 DNA reads as TGTGCCAGCAGCCATGACAGGGGTTCCACTGAAGCTTTCTTT. Its translation is CASSHDRGSTEAFF.

The V call is TRBV7-9, the J call TRBJ2-6; perhaps TRBD1 as D (6 bases). V was trimmed by 5 bases and J by 1 base, leaving 9 bases between them. Germline assignment: CDR1 SEHNR and CDR2 FQNEAQ (reference sequence). This CDR3 is built from 15 residues. The CDR3 nucleotides read TGTGCCAGCAGCGGGGACATTTCTGGGGCCAACGTCCTGACTTTC. Translation gives CASSGDISGANVLTF. Using reference TRBV7-9 and TRBJ2-6 for the parts outside the CDR3, the full variable domain is DTGVSQNPRHKITKRGQNVTFRCDPISEHNRLYWYRQTLGQGPEFLTYFQNEAQLEKSRLLSDRFSAERPKGSFSTLEIQRTEQGDSAMYLCASSGDISGANVLTFGAGSRLTVL.

V is TRBV5-1 and J is TRBJ1-1, with a tentative D call TRBD1 (5 bases). Germline loops: CDR1 SGHRS, CDR2 YFSETQ. With 0 bases removed from V and 4 bases from J, the gap between germline ends came to 16 bases. The CDR3 totals 16 residues. CDR3 region: CASSLARRGEVTEAFF. The CDR3 DNA reads TGCGCCAGCAGCTTGGCTCGGCGGGGCGAGGTCACTGAAGCTTTCTTT.

The V gene is TRBV10-3, the J gene TRBJ1-1; D might be TRBD1 (5 bases). This CDR3 has 14 residues. Between the trimmed V and J ends, which lost 5 bases and 1 base, there was a span of 11 bases. Germline assignment: CDR1 ENHRY and CDR2 SYGVKD. DNA of the CDR3: TGTGCCATCAGTAAGGAGACAGAGAACACTGAAGCTTTCTTT. Encoded protein: CAISKETENTEAFF.

This rearrangement joins TRBV27 to TRBJ2-7; TRBD1 agrees at 7 bases. Germline lookup yields CDR1 MNHEY and CDR2 SMNVEV (reference sequence). V dropped 5 bases and J dropped 7; count of bases not matched to a gene: 11. The CDR3 has 14 amino acids. DNA for the CDR3: TGTGCCAGCAGTAGGGGGCCCTCCACCGGGGAGCAGTACGTC. Translating it yields CASSRGPSTGEQYV.

In this sample, this clonotype turned up a few times. This chain uses TRBV6-1 with TRBJ2-7; D assignment may be TRBD1 or TRBD2 (5 bases each). CDR1 and CDR2 (germline): MNHNS, SASEGT. The V and J ends lost 3 bases and 2 bases respectively, with 5 bases between them. The CDR3 sequence is 12 residues long. The CDR3 here is CASSEGPYEQYV. The CDR3 DNA sequence: TGTGCCAGCAGTGAGGGACCCTACGAGCAGTACGTC.

The V call is TRBV6-1, the J call TRBJ1-1; 7 bases map to TRBD1. CDR3 length equals 15 residues. Germline trimming cut 6 bases from V and 4 bases from J; bases unmatched to any gene: 11. Germline CDR1 and CDR2: MNHNS and SASEGT. The CDR3: CASRIRPTGATEAFF. The DNA of the CDR3 is TGTGCCAGCAGAATACGCCCCACAGGGGCCACTGAAGCTTTCTTT.

This chain joins TRBV28 and TRBJ1-3; no firm D call. Trimming stripped 3 bases from V and 8 bases from J, with 11 bases between. CDR1 is MDHEN, CDR2 SYDVKM, per germline. CDR3 length: 13 residues. The CDR3 sequence: CASSFLGGYTIYF. CDR3 nucleotide sequence: TGTGCCAGCAGTTTCTTGGGTGGTTACACCATATATTTT.

The chain links TRBV7-8 to TRBJ1-4; D uncertain. The CDR3 is 15 residues long. Looked up from germline, CDR1 is SGHVS and CDR2 is FQNEAQ. Trimming cost V 0 bases and J 5 bases, with 10 bases left between them. The CDR3 here is CASSLAARFNEKLFF. CDR3 coding DNA: TGTGCCAGCAGCTTAGCAGCCAGATTCAATGAAAAACTGTTTTTT.

This clonotype showed up just once. The CDR3: CSARDHEKLFF. CDR3 coding DNA: TGCAGTGCTAGAGATCATGAAAAACTGTTTTTT. This chain uses TRBV20-1 with TRBJ1-4; D unclear. CDR3 length: 11 amino acids. V lost 0 bases and J 6 bases, leaving 2 bases between the germline ends. Germline V gene data show CDR1 as DFQATT and CDR2 as SNEGSKA (reference sequence).

This sequence joins TRBV7-8 and TRBJ2-7; 13 bases match TRBD2. V was clipped by 5 bases and J by 3 bases; unmatched bases: 13. This CDR3 region has 18 residues. Germline V gene lookup returns CDR1 SGHVS and CDR2 FQNEAQ. For the CDR3, the DNA is TGTGCCAGCAGCCCTAGACTAGCGGGGGGTTCACCCGTCTACGAGCAGTACGTC. Translating gives CASSPRLAGGSPVYEQYV.

The chain uses TRBV12-3 or TRBV12-4 and TRBJ2-2; 12 nucleotides line up with TRBD1. J gave up 6 bases and V 6 bases, and 11 bases lay outside the gene matches. The CDR3 runs 17 residues. CDR3 DNA sequence: TGTGCCAGCAGGGCCGGGACAGGGGGCTTTCGGGCCGGGGAGCTGTTTTTT. Encoded protein: CASRAGTGGFRAGELFF.

The rearrangement links TRBV2 to TRBJ2-3; 7 bases match TRBD1. The V gene end was trimmed by 7 bases and the J gene end by 2 bases; junction bases not matched to a gene: 6. CDR1 and CDR2 from the germline V gene are SNHLY and FYNNEI. The CDR3 is made up of 14 amino acids. CDR3 coding DNA: TGTGCCAGCAAGGACAGGACGAACACAGATACGCAGTATTTT. Translating gives CASKDRTNTDTQYF.

V and J are TRBV20-1 and TRBJ1-2; the D is unclear. Trimming stripped 0 bases from V and 1 base from J, with 0 bases between. The CDR3 length is 11 residues. Germline V gene sequence: CDR1 DFQATT, CDR2 SNEGSKA (reference sequence). CDR3 protein: CSARDNYGYTF. The CDR3 region has the DNA TGCAGTGCTAGAGATAACTATGGCTACACCTTC.

V and J are TRBV5-1 and TRBJ2-7; perhaps TRBD1 as D (6 bases). Trimming left V 1 base short and J 3 bases short, with 11 bases between. This CDR3 is built from 14 residues. Germline loops: CDR1 SGHRS, CDR2 YFSETQ. CDR3 coding DNA: TGCGCCAGCAGCTTGTTGGGACATAGCTACGAGCAGTACTTC. Protein sequence: CASSLLGHSYEQYF.

This chain joins TRBV6-1 and TRBJ2-7, with D possibly TRBD2 on 6 matching bases. This CDR3 contains 13 residues. Per germline, CDR1 MNHNS and CDR2 SASEGT. V lost 5 bases to trimming and J lost 5 bases, with 13 bases between them. The CDR3, as DNA: TGTGCCAGCAGTATGGGACTTGTCGACGAGCAGTACGTC. Its translation: CASSMGLVDEQYV.

V and J are TRBV7-2 and TRBJ1-6, with TRBD1 identical over 9 bases. Trimming removed 5 bases from V and 4 bases from J; junction bases left unmatched: 12. Germline-derived CDR1 and CDR2 are SGHTA and FQGNSA. The CDR3 is made up of 18 amino acids. The CDR3 coding sequence is TGTGCCAGCAGCCCTGGGACAGGGAAAAGGGGATATAATTCACCCCTCCACTTT. Translating it yields CASSPGTGKRGYNSPLHF.

The chain carries TRBV5-1 and TRBJ1-1; D gene ambiguous. Germline assignment: CDR1 SGHRS and CDR2 YFSETQ. V was pared by 5 bases and J by 4 bases, with 12 bases between. The CDR3 loop spans 13 amino acids. In nucleotides, the CDR3 is TGCGCCAGCAGTTCGGGCCCCACCACTGAAGCTTTCTTT. Amino acid sequence: CASSSGPTTEAFF.